The 6 T cell receptor beta chains reported below all come from one sample, sequenced in a study of CD8+CD57+ T cells in acquired aplastic anemia. Profiling that covered TCR beta VDJ and CDR3 relied on genomic DNA as its template. TCRdb reprocessed the reads via MiXCR and lists one record per CDR3 protein. The sample has tens of thousands of distinct CDR3 sequences; more than 40% are singletons. The material sequenced was sorted CD4+, CD8+, or CD8+CD57+ T cells (not recorded which) from PBMCs. The receptors were sampled from a human donor in good health, serving as a control.

This clonotype was recorded once. This rearrangement joins TRBV10-3 to TRBJ2-5; no clear D gene. The ends were cut back, 6 bases at V and 4 bases at J, with 12 bases in the middle. The CDR3 runs to 13 residues. Germline assignment: CDR1 ENHRY and CDR2 SYGVKD. The CDR3 nucleotides read TGTGCCATCAGCGAAAGGGCAGCAGAGACCCAGTACTTC. Its translation is CAISERAAETQYF.

In this sample, this clonotype turned up many times. The V call is TRBV5-4, the J call TRBJ1-2; 7 bases are a match to TRBD1. J was trimmed by 8 bases and V by 2 bases; bases with no gene match: 9. CDR3 size: 14 residues. Germline V gene sequence: CDR1 SGHNT, CDR2 YYREEE (reference sequence). The CDR3 sequence: CASSLLEGALGYTF. CDR3 DNA: TGTGCCAGCAGCTTATTGGAGGGGGCGCTGGGCTACACCTTC.

V gene TRBV6-2 or TRBV6-3 combines with J gene TRBJ2-1; 9 bases map to TRBD1. The junction had 6 bases not matched to a gene; V was cut back by 6 bases and J by 3 bases. This CDR3 is built from 15 residues. Germline CDR1 MNHEY, CDR2 SVGEGT. The CDR3 here is CASSLWTGDYNEQFF. CDR3 coding DNA: TGTGCCAGCAGCCTTTGGACAGGGGACTACAATGAGCAGTTCTTC.

The gene calls are TRBV5-8 and TRBJ1-5; no firm D call. Germline CDR1 and CDR2: SGHTS and YDEGEE. V lost 6 bases and J lost 0, with 10 bases in between. The CDR3 contains 14 residues. CDR3 region: CASTRDDSNQPQHF. The DNA for the CDR3 is TGTGCCAGCACCCGGGATGATAGCAATCAGCCCCAGCATTTT. The whole variable domain, remainder taken from reference TRBV5-8 and TRBJ1-5, is EAGVTQSPTHLIKTRGQQATLRCSPISGHTSVYWYQQALGLGLQFLLWYDEGEERNRGNFPPRFSGRQFPNYSSELNVNALELEDSALYLCASTRDDSNQPQHFGDGTRLSIL.

Regarding this clonotype: A much larger clone is a single base away; this may be a read error. The chain couples TRBV24-1 to TRBJ2-2, with TRBD2 matching over 12 bases. Germline values: CDR1 KGHDR, CDR2 SFDVKD. The J segment lost 7 bases and the V segment lost 3 bases, leaving 11 bases of the junction unmatched. The CDR3 is 18 residues long. CDR3 amino acids: CATSDVRMTSGGVGELFF. CDR3 DNA sequence: TGTGCCACCAGTGATGTTCGTATGACTAGCGGGGGTGTCGGGGAGCTGTTTTTT.

The sample holds many counts of this clonotype. The chain is built from TRBV7-9 and TRBJ2-5; D is unresolved. V shed 8 bases and J shed 7 bases, with 8 bases lying between them. The CDR3 is made up of 10 amino acids. Germline V lookup: CDR1 SEHNR, CDR2 FQNEAQ (reference sequence). Here the CDR3 reads CASGPATQYF. The CDR3 coding sequence is TGTGCCAGCGGGCCAGCGACCCAGTACTTC.